This T cell receptor beta chain was profiled in a study of blood T cells in healthy people across ages. Sample-barcoded 5' priming and a J-beta primer mix drove a second PCR of about 7 to 11 cycles. TCRdb processed the 5' RACE reads anew with MiXCR; each CDR3 protein has one entry. Of about 1.4 million distinct CDR3 sequences in the sample, approximately 59% are singletons; the top ten hold 6.5% to 8%. Looked up from germline, CDR1 is SEHNR and CDR2 is FQNEAQ (reference sequence). The CDR3 consists of 14 residues. Trimming removed 7 bases at V and 4 bases at J, with 15 bases between. This clonotype was seen a few times.

The sequence was obtained from a man younger than 35 in good health. The sequencing sample was made of blood. The chain links TRBV7-9 to TRBJ2-3; maybe TRBD1 (6 bases). DNA of the CDR3: TGTGCCAGCATCAGGTGGGGGCCCGCAGATACGCAGTATTTT. It specifies CASIRWGPADTQYF. The whole variable domain, filled in from reference TRBV7-9 and TRBJ2-3, reads DTGVSQNPRHKITKRGQNVTFRCDPISEHNRLYWYRQTLGQGPEFLTYFQNEAQLEKSRLLSDRFSAERPKGSFSTLEIQRTEQGDSAMYLCASIRWGPADTQYFGPGTRLTVL.